This TCR beta chain was sequenced during a study of T cells after yellow fever vaccination. Trimming cost V 2 bases and J 6 bases, with 11 bases left between them. CDR3 length: 13 amino acids. The germline V gene encodes CDR1 MNHEY and CDR2 SVGAGI. TCRdb re-analysed the 5' RACE reads in MiXCR, keeping a single row per CDR3 protein. The table lists 200,000 to 250,000 distinct CDR3 sequences, about 7.1% of them singletons. This clonotype was counted many times. This receptor was taken from a man aged 30 to 39 who received the YFV17D yellow fever vaccine. This sample comprised CD4+ T cells sorted from PBMCs, obtained 15 days after the yellow fever booster vaccination. The rearrangement uses TRBV6-5 and TRBJ2-7; no clear D. CDR3: CASSYGAGTEQYF. CDR3 coding DNA: TGTGCCAGCAGTTACGGCGCAGGTACCGAGCAGTACTTC.